The TCR beta chain under discussion was sequenced for a study of shared clonotypes between healthy human individuals. V lost 3 bases, J lost 3 bases, and 5 bases lay in between. The CDR3 is 12 amino acids. Germline CDR1 and CDR2: MGHDK and SYGVNS. Only in-frame clones appear in the TCRdb table, and some are missing; sequencing was by immunoSEQ multiplex PCR. This table has some 2,400,000 clones, more than 90% appearing once. This clone was observed once. The clonotype comes from a man younger than 35 in good health. Sequences were obtained from naive CD4+ T cells sorted from blood. Subset given: CD45RA+ positively selected. This rearrangement joins TRBV25-1 to TRBJ1-1; D remains ambiguous. CDR3 sequence reads: CASSDTYTEAFF. The CDR3, as DNA: TGTGCCAGCAGTGACACCTACACTGAAGCTTTCTTT.